These T cell receptor beta chains were read from a single sample in a study of blood T cell repertoires in COVID-19. Clones were sequenced by immunoSEQ multiplex PCR, and TCRdb holds only the in-frame ones, with some missing. The sample holds some 160,000 clones, around 88% seen once. The sample comprised peripheral blood. The receptors stem from a woman aged 70-85 years who had recovered from COVID-19. Both conserved end residues are part of each CDR3. The D gene is left open where the match is weak. Rows give clone size only sometimes, using once, few, many, or a class for an expanded clone.

. TRBJ2-1 once TRBV6-2/TRBV6-3 CASSYLRSGERYNEQFF TGTGCCAGCAGTTACCTGAGGTCGGGAGAGCGGTACAATGAGCAGTTCTTC
TRBD1 TRBJ1-1 . TRBV5-1 CASSPDRGRVGTEAFF TGCGCCAGCAGCCCGGACAGGGGGCGTGTGGGCACTGAAGCTTTCTTT
. TRBJ1-5 . TRBV25-1 CASSGGGGGQPQHF TGTGCCAGCAGTGGGGGTGGGGGGGGGCAGCCCCAGCATTTT
. TRBJ1-2 . TRBV27 CASSFGQGNYGYTF TGTGCCAGCAGTTTTGGGCAGGGCAACTATGGCTACACCTTC
TRBD1 TRBJ1-2 . TRBV2 CASTLRQGAGGYTF TGTGCCAGCACCCTTAGACAGGGGGCTGGTGGCTACACCTTC
TRBD1 TRBJ1-6 . TRBV6-6 CASSPNRDRGRGPLHF TGTGCCAGCAGCCCAAACCGGGACAGGGGACGAGGACCCCTCCACTTT
TRBD2 TRBJ2-3 . TRBV5-4 CASNFNGGRATDTQYF TGTGCCAGCAACTTTAATGGGGGGAGGGCCACAGATACGCAGTATTTT
TRBD2 TRBJ2-1 few TRBV25-1 CASSEWREQNNEQFF TGTGCCAGCAGTGAATGGCGGGAGCAGAACAATGAGCAGTTCTTC
TRBD2 TRBJ2-1 . TRBV7-2 CASSFTSGRAREQFF TGTGCCAGCAGCTTTACTAGCGGGAGGGCCAGGGAGCAGTTCTTC
TRBD1 TRBJ1-2 once TRBV6-5 CASSNNRGQGYGYTF TGTGCCAGCAGTAATAACAGGGGGCAGGGCTATGGCTACACCTTC
. TRBJ1-1 . TRBV24-1 CATSDSVQGGAFF TGTGCCACCAGTGACTCCGTACAGGGCGGAGCTTTCTTT
TRBD2 TRBJ2-1 . TRBV12-5 CASGLDHPSGGAGNEQFF TGTGCTAGTGGTTTGGACCATCCTAGCGGGGGGGCCGGGAATGAGCAGTTCTTC
. TRBJ2-5 . TRBV7-9 CASSLTGEETQYF TGTGCCAGCAGCCTAACAGGAGAAGAGACCCAGTACTTC
. TRBJ2-1 . TRBV6-5 CASSRGGAEQFF TGTGCCAGCAGTCGAGGGGGAGCTGAGCAGTTCTTC
. TRBJ1-2 . TRBV4-1 CASSTPGRGWYGYTF TGCGCCAGCAGCACCCCAGGGAGGGGGTGGTATGGCTACACCTTC
. TRBJ2-2 few TRBV11-3 CASSLFGDTNTGELFF TGTGCCAGCAGCTTATTCGGGGACACAAACACCGGGGAGCTGTTTTTT
. TRBJ1-1 . TRBV19 CASSIAGLTEAFF TGTGCCAGTAGTATCGCGGGACTCACTGAAGCTTTCTTT
. TRBJ2-7 . TRBV28 CASSLPTEKAEQYF TGTGCCAGCAGTTTACCGACAGAAAAGGCCGAGCAGTACTTC
TRBD1 TRBJ1-2 few TRBV3-1/TRBV3-2 CASSQDPGQEPYGYTF TGTGCCAGCAGCCAAGATCCCGGACAGGAACCCTATGGCTACACCTTC
. TRBJ1-3 . TRBV3-1/TRBV3-2 CARGGPGNTIYF TGCGCCCGGGGGGGACCTGGAAACACCATATATTTT
. TRBJ2-7 . TRBV11-1 CASSPGGGLGEQYF TGTGCCAGCAGCCCAGGAGGGGGCTTGGGGGAGCAGTACTTC
. TRBJ2-5 . TRBV5-1 CASTYSGTSQETQYF TGCGCCAGCACCTACTCCGGGACTTCGCAAGAGACCCAGTACTTC
. TRBJ1-1 . TRBV19 CASSIAGGKAEAFF TGTGCCAGTAGTATTGCCGGGGGGAAGGCTGAAGCTTTCTTT
TRBD2 TRBJ2-1 . TRBV5-4 CASSTRGGHGEQFF TGTGCCAGCAGCACACGGGGGGGCCATGGTGAGCAGTTCTTC
. TRBJ1-3 once TRBV4-2 CASSQGGGSGNTIYF TGTGCCAGCAGCCAAGGCGGGGGCTCTGGAAACACCATATATTTT
. TRBJ1-6 . TRBV4-1 CASSHPQGRNSPLHF TGCGCCAGCAGCCACCCCCAGGGGAGAAATTCACCCCTCCACTTT
. TRBJ1-1 . TRBV7-8 CASSLGGEAFF TGTGCCAGCAGCTTAGGCGGGGAAGCTTTCTTT
. TRBJ1-5 . TRBV4-2 CASSLLDTGGNQPQHF TGTGCCAGCAGCCTCCTGGACACGGGAGGCAATCAGCCCCAGCATTTT
. TRBJ2-1 . TRBV4-1 CASSHPRGLAGPGDEQFF TGCGCCAGCAGCCACCCCAGGGGGCTAGCGGGGCCCGGGGATGAGCAGTTCTTC
. TRBJ1-3 . TRBV6-1 CASSEAGGRSSGNTIYF TGTGCCAGCAGTGAAGCGGGGGGTAGAAGCTCTGGAAACACCATATATTTT
TRBD1 TRBJ1-1 few TRBV27 CASSGQGLNTEAFF TGTGCCAGCAGTGGACAGGGATTGAACACTGAAGCTTTCTTT
TRBD1 TRBJ1-2 . TRBV5-1 CASSIGQGNYGYTF TGCGCCAGCAGCATCGGACAGGGTAACTATGGCTACACCTTC
TRBD2 TRBJ2-7 . TRBV7-2 CASSPVAGGSYEQYF TGTGCCAGCAGCCCCGTAGCGGGGGGCTCCTACGAGCAGTACTTC
. TRBJ1-1 . TRBV29-1 CSVGLQGLNTEAFF TGCAGCGTGGGACTACAGGGCCTGAACACTGAAGCTTTCTTT
TRBD1 TRBJ2-1 . TRBV19 CASRNDRGGEQFF TGTGCCAGTAGAAACGACAGGGGCGGTGAGCAGTTCTTC
TRBD1 TRBJ1-2 once TRBV19 CASTPGGQVYGYTF TGTGCCAGTACCCCCGGGGGACAGGTCTATGGCTACACCTTC
. TRBJ1-2 . TRBV14 CASSRGFWGYTF TGTGCCAGCAGCCGGGGCTTTTGGGGCTACACCTTC
. TRBJ1-1 . TRBV5-6 CASSLERNTEAFF TGTGCCAGCAGCTTGGAGAGGAACACTGAAGCTTTCTTT
TRBD1 TRBJ1-1 once TRBV10-3 CAISESGQGGTEAFF TGTGCCATCAGTGAGTCCGGACAGGGAGGCACTGAAGCTTTCTTT
. TRBJ2-1 . TRBV28 CASRGAEALSYNEQFF TGTGCCAGCAGGGGGGCGGAAGCACTTTCCTACAATGAGCAGTTCTTC
. TRBJ1-2 few TRBV3-1/TRBV3-2 CASSPGGRGNGYTF TGTGCCAGCAGCCCGGGGGGACGGGGCAATGGCTACACCTTC
. TRBJ2-7 once TRBV5-1 CASSSPSYEQYF TGCGCCAGCAGTTCCCCGTCCTACGAGCAGTACTTC
TRBD1 TRBJ1-2 . TRBV10-3 CAISEGQGSYTF TGTGCCATCAGTGAGGGACAGGGGAGCTACACCTTC
. TRBJ2-7 . TRBV7-2 CASSRPSYEQYF TGTGCCAGCAGCCGTCCGTCCTACGAGCAGTACTTC
. TRBJ1-4 . TRBV5-1 CASKILGGGNEKLFF TGCGCCAGCAAAATCCTGGGCGGGGGAAATGAAAAACTGTTTTTT
. TRBJ2-5 . TRBV11-3 CASSAGGGGETQYF TGTGCCAGCAGCGCAGGGGGAGGAGGAGAGACCCAGTACTTC
. TRBJ1-1 . TRBV30 CAWSVQWGTGTEAFF TGTGCCTGGAGTGTCCAGTGGGGGACTGGGACTGAAGCTTTCTTT
TRBD1 TRBJ1-5 . TRBV19 CASTQGSLGNQPQHF TGTGCCAGCACACAGGGGTCCCTTGGCAATCAGCCCCAGCATTTT
. TRBJ1-3 . TRBV30 CAWSVSGRNTIYF TGTGCCTGGAGTGTATCAGGGAGGAACACCATATATTTT
TRBD2 TRBJ2-1 few TRBV20-1 CSARGLAEQFF TGCAGTGCTAGGGGACTAGCGGAGCAGTTCTTC
. TRBJ1-5 . TRBV2 CASRGVRRGNQPQHF TGTGCCAGCCGGGGGGTTCGACGTGGCAATCAGCCCCAGCATTTT
TRBD2 TRBJ2-3 . TRBV4-2 CASSTLPAGVDTQYF TGTGCCAGCAGCACGCTCCCGGCGGGAGTTGATACGCAGTATTTT
. TRBJ1-2 . TRBV5-5 CASTAASTGNYGYTF TGTGCCAGCACCGCCGCCTCGACAGGAAACTATGGCTACACCTTC
. TRBJ1-2 . TRBV5-6 CASSLAGSGNYGYTF TGTGCCAGCAGCTTGGCCGGGTCGGGAAACTATGGCTACACCTTC
. TRBJ2-7 . TRBV10-2 CASSELTGTEQYF TGCGCCAGCAGTGAGCTTACAGGGACCGAGCAGTACTTC
. TRBJ1-5 . TRBV10-3 CAALRGGDQPQHF TGTGCCGCCCTAAGGGGAGGGGATCAGCCCCAGCATTTT
TRBD2 TRBJ2-7 . TRBV6-1 CASSEWAGGPRRQYF TGTGCCAGCAGTGAATGGGCGGGAGGGCCCAGGCGGCAGTACTTC
. TRBJ1-2 . TRBV6-1 CASSELYLGGPNYGYTF TGTGCCAGCAGTGAACTTTACCTCGGGGGGCCTAACTATGGCTACACCTTC
TRBD1 TRBJ1-6 . TRBV23-1 CASITGGASDNSPLHF TGCGCCAGCATTACAGGGGGAGCCTCTGATAATTCACCCCTCCACTTT